The clone carrying this T cell receptor (beta chain) turned up a few times. Antigen unknown. The CDR3 length is 14 residues. Germline V gene lookup returns CDR1 MGHRA and CDR2 YSYEKL. The germline V and J ends were trimmed by 2 bases and 11 bases, with 18 bases remaining between them. This entry is derived from a study of cytomegalovirus exposure and HLA in healthy donors. At the level of the study: Around 85 million unique TCR sequences came from HLA-typed donors in an early release.

Study-level points and caveats: Reports state that TCR beta sequences accurately predicted most subjects' HLA-A and HLA-B alleles. While the bulk of TCR sequences proved rare, some public TCRs turned up in many donors.

The PCR made use of 60 Vbeta and 13 Jbeta primers. TCRdb keeps only in-frame clones here, not all; method: immunoSEQ multiplex PCR. The data show 110,000 to 150,000 clones, over 70% seen once. This receptor was identified in a man aged 18-30 years in good health and CMV-seronegative. The rearrangement links TRBV4-1 to TRBJ2-5, with D maybe TRBD2 (6 bases). Sample: PBMCs. The CDR3 region has the DNA TGCGCCAGCAGCCAACTGGGGGGTGGGGGAGGACAGTACTTC. This gives the protein CASSQLGGGGGQYF.